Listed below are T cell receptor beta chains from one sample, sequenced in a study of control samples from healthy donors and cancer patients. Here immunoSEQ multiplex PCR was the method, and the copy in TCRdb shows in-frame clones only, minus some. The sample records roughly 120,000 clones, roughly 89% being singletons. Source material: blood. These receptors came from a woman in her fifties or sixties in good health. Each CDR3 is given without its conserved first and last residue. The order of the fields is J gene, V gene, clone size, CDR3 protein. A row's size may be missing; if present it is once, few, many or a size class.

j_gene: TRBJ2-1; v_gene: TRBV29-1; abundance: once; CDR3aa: SVVLVQATHEQF
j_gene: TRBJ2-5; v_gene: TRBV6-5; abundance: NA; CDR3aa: ASRTGAEETQY
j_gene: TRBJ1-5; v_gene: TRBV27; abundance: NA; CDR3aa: ASSSPAGNQPQH
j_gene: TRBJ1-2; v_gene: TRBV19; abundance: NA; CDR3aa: ASISLRDIGLYGYT
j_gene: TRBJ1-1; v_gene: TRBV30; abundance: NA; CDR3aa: AWSGRLNTEAF
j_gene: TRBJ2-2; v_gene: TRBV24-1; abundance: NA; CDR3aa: ATSDFWQGVTGELF
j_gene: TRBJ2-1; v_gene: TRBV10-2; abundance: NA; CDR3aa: ASSGGGEGSEQF
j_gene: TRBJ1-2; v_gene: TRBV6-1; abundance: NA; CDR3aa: ASSEGGGGANGYT
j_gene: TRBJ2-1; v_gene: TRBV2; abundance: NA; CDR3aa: ASRDSGGEQF
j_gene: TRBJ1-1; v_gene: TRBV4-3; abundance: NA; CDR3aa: ASSQDRRIPPWDTEAF
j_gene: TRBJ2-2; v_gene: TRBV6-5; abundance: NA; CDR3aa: ASNKLAENTGELF
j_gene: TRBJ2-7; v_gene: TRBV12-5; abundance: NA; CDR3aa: ASGLPGDGVRSYEQY
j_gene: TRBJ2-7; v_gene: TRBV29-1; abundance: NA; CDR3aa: SVSGTSGRTAEQY
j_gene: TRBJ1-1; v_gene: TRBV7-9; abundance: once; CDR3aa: ASSFREIEAF
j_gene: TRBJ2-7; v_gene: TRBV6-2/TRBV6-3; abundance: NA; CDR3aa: ASSYSLASGRQY
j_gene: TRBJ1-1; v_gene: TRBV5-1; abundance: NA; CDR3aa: ASTFRTASTEAF
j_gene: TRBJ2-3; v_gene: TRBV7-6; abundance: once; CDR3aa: ASSSADTQY
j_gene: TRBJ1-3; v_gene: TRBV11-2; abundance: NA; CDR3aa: ASSLSTSSGNTIY
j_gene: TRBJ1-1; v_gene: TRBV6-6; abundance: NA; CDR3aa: ASLGHGPLNTEAF
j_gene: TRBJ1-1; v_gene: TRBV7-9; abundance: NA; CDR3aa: ASRDQGATEAF
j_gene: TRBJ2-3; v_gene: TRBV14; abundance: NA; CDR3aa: ASSQDVASGGHTDTQY
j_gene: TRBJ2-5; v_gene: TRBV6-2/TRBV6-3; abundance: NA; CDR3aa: ASSRQGQGTQY
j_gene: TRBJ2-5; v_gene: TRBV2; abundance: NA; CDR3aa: ATQGWIGRETQY
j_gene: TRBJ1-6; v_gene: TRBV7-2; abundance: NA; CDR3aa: ASSIRQGYNSPLH
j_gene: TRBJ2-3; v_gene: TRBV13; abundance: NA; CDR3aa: ASSQQGASTDTQY
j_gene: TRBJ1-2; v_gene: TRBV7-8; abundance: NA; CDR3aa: ASSLVQGPRHGYT
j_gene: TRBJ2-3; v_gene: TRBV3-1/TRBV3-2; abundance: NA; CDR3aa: ASSHRTGEIEDTQY
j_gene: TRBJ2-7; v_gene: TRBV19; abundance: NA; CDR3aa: ASSIPGDYEQY
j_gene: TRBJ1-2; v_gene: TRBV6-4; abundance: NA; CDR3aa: ASSPTGTAHGYT
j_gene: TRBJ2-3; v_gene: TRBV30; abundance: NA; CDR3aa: AWSKASSTDTQY
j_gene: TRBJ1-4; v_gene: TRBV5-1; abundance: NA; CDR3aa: ASSLASNEKLF
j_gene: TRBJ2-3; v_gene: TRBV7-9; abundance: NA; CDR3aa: ASSQPTSGSETDTQY
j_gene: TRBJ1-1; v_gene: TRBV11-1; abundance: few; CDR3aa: ASDNGRGRGTEAF
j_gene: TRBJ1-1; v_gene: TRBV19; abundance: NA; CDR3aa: ASDQGAPEAF
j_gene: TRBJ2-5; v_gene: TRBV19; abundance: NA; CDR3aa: ASSTRTGTETQY
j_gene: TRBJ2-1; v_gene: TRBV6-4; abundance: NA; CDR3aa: ASSAELAVGVDEQF
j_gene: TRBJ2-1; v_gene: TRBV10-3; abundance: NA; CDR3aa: AISENGRLGAYNEQF
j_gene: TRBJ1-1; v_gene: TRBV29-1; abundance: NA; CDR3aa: SVESQPFTEAF
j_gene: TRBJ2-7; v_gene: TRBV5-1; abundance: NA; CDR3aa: ASSLEAAQPEQY
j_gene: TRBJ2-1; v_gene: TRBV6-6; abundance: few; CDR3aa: ASSYQGYNEQF
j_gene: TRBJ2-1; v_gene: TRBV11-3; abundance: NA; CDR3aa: ASSLRGQGVSYNEQF
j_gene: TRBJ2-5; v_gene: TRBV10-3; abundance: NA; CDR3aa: AIGQRQETQY
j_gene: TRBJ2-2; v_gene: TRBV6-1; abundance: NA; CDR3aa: ASSERPGDSLGELF
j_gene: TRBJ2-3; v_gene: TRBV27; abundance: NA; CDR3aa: ASGAFSGSDTQY
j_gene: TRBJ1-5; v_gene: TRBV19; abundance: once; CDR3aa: ASKLQVGLNQPQH
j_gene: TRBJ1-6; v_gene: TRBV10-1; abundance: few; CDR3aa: ASSESPGLGSPLH
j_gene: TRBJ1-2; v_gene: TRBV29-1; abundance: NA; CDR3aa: SAEGGHWEYGYT
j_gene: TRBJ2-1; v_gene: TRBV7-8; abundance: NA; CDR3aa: ASSGGANYNEQF
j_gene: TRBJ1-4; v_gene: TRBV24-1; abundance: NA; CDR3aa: ATSRHFWGEKLF
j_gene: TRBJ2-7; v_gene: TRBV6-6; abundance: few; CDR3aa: ASSPLRGNRGDREQY
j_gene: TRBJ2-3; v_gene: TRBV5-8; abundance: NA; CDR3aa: ASSLAPGTTDTQY